What follows are 14 T cell receptor beta chains derived from one specimen sequenced in a study of cytomegalovirus exposure and HLA in healthy donors. 13 Jbeta primers and 60 Vbeta primers were used for the PCR. Assay used: immunoSEQ multiplex PCR; TCRdb lists only in-frame clones, some missing. The table includes 90,000 to 100,000 clones, approximately 9% detected once. Sequencing used PBMCs. These TCRs come from a middle-aged man in good health and CMV-seropositive.

This rearrangement joins TRBV28 to TRBJ2-7, with 7 nucleotides matching TRBD2. This CDR3 spans 16 amino acids. Germline-derived CDR1 and CDR2 are MDHEN and SYDVKM. The trim removed 5 bases at V and 5 bases at J, leaving 15 bases unmatched. The CDR3 loop is CASSTPGRGVDDEQYF. CDR3 sequence (DNA): TGTGCCAGCAGTACACCGGGACGGGGGGTTGATGACGAGCAGTACTTC.

V gene TRBV5-1 combines with J gene TRBJ1-1; 9 bases agree with TRBD1. This CDR3 spans 17 amino acids. V shed 4 bases, J shed 0 bases, and the junction held 10 bases outside the gene matches. Germline V lookup: CDR1 SGHRS, CDR2 YFSETQ. The CDR3 DNA reads TGCGCCAGCAGCACCGCCAGGGGGACAGGGCTGAACACTGAAGCTTTCTTT. Amino acids: CASSTARGTGLNTEAFF.

This clone has a handful of counts. The CDR3 region is CAWSGNIGNSPLHF. CDR3 DNA: TGTGCCTGGAGTGGTAATATCGGGAATTCACCCCTCCACTTT. The J gene is TRBJ1-6, the V gene TRBV30; no definite D call. This CDR3 contains 14 residues. Between the trimmed V and J ends, which lost 1 base and 7 bases, there was a span of 11 bases. Germline-derived CDR1 and CDR2 are GTSNPN and SVGIG (reference sequence).

The chain is built from TRBV9 and TRBJ2-7; the D gene is possibly TRBD1 (6 bases). Germline CDR1 reads SGDLS; CDR2 reads YYNGEE. V lost 3 bases, J lost 6 bases, and 13 bases lay in between. This CDR3 has 13 residues. The CDR3 spells CASSADQGREQYF. CDR3 sequence (DNA): TGTGCCAGCAGCGCCGACCAGGGGCGCGAGCAGTACTTC.

Only a few counts were recorded for this clone. The rearrangement links TRBV29-1 to TRBJ2-5; tentative D call: TRBD2 (5 bases). Germline V gene sequence: CDR1 SQVTM, CDR2 ANQGSEA. Trimming pared 4 bases from V and 2 bases from J, leaving 8 bases between. The CDR3 runs to 12 residues. The CDR3 loop reads CSVGRLQETQYF. The CDR3 DNA is TGCAGCGTTGGGCGACTACAAGAGACCCAGTACTTC.

J is TRBJ1-3 and V is TRBV6-6; 7 bases agree with TRBD1. This CDR3 has 14 amino acids. With V trimmed by 5 bases and J by 2 bases, 3 bases remained unmatched. In germline, CDR1 is MNHNY, CDR2 SVGAGI (reference sequence). The CDR3 here is CASSRDRAGNTIYF. The CDR3 DNA follows: TGTGCCAGCAGTCGTGACAGGGCTGGAAACACCATATATTTT.

This clone was observed a few times. The chain employs TRBV29-1 and TRBJ1-1; 7 bases agree with TRBD1. Per the germline V gene, CDR1 is SQVTM and CDR2 is ANQGSEA. The CDR3 totals 12 residues. V was pared by 7 bases and J by 6 bases, with 8 bases of the junction left unmatched. The CDR3 here is CSGKGQVAEAFF. DNA for the CDR3: TGCAGCGGCAAAGGACAGGTCGCTGAAGCTTTCTTT.

V and J are TRBV4-1 and TRBJ1-3, with D unresolved. This CDR3 region has 16 residues. Deletions cut 4 bases from V and 4 bases from J, with 17 bases between. Germline-derived CDR1 and CDR2 are MGHRA and YSYEKL. The CDR3: CASSLLQVVDGNTIYF. As DNA, the CDR3 is TGCGCCAGCAGCCTCCTTCAGGTGGTAGACGGAAACACCATATATTTT.

This clone was seen more than once but under ten times. The chain combines TRBV5-1 with TRBJ2-7, with 9 bases matching TRBD1. This CDR3 is built from 15 residues. Germline CDR1 reads SGHRS; CDR2 reads YFSETQ. The J segment lost 1 base and the V segment lost 0 bases, leaving 2 bases of the junction unmatched. Written as DNA, the CDR3 is TGCGCCAGCAGCTTGGATGGGACAGGGTCCTACGAGCAGTACTTC. It codes for CASSLDGTGSYEQYF.

This clone came up many times. This rearrangement joins TRBV11-2 to TRBJ1-2; 7 bases map to TRBD1. V gave up 5 bases and J gave up 6 bases; unmatched junction bases: 6. Germline loops: CDR1 SGHAT, CDR2 FQNNGV. CDR3 size: 13 residues. The CDR3 sequence is CASSIDRADGYTF. The CDR3 DNA reads as TGTGCCAGCAGCATTGACAGGGCTGATGGCTACACCTTC.

This clone came up a few times. The chain carries TRBV29-1 and TRBJ2-7; TRBD2 aligns across 9 bases. The CDR3 covers 14 residues. Germline CDR1 and CDR2: SQVTM and ANQGSEA. Trimming removed 6 bases from V and 7 bases from J; junction bases left unmatched: 13. DNA for the CDR3: TGCAGCGTGACCCCGGGACTAGCATCGGGGGAGCAGTACTTC. Its translation: CSVTPGLASGEQYF.

A few counts support this clone. The chain has TRBV4-1 and TRBJ1-5; 11 bases fit TRBD1. The CDR3 runs 17 residues. Germline V lookup: CDR1 MGHRA, CDR2 YSYEKL. With V trimmed by 3 bases and J by 1 base, 5 bases remained unmatched. The CDR3 sequence: CASSHGTGGMSNQPQHF. CDR3 coding DNA: TGCGCCAGCAGCCACGGGACAGGGGGGATGAGCAATCAGCCCCAGCATTTT.

The rearrangement joins TRBV25-1 to TRBJ1-1; 10 nucleotides match TRBD1. CDR1 is MGHDK, CDR2 SYGVNS, per germline. Unmatched junction bases numbered 6, after V lost 4 bases and J lost 4 bases. This CDR3 spans 15 amino acids. CDR3 region: CASSGGQGVFTEAFF. CDR3 nucleotides: TGTGCCAGCAGTGGCGGACAGGGGGTATTCACTGAAGCTTTCTTT.

This clone was detected a few times. The chain carries TRBV6-6 and TRBJ1-1; no firm D call. Germline V gene sequence: CDR1 MNHNY, CDR2 SVGAGI (reference sequence). V gave up 8 bases and J gave up 5 bases, with 15 bases separating them. This CDR3 is built from 13 residues. This CDR3 reads CASFRGSRTEAFF. CDR3 nucleotide sequence: TGTGCCAGCTTTAGAGGGAGCCGGACTGAAGCTTTCTTT.